This T cell receptor (beta chain) was identified during a study of T-cell reconstitution after alpha-beta-depleted transplantation in children. This clonotype was observed at least ten times. A TCRbeta library incorporating unique molecular identifiers was prepared. TCRdb redid the calling of the PCR reads with MiXCR, one entry per CDR3 protein. The sample has about 180,000 distinct CDR3 sequences; approximately 12% are singletons. Germline loops: CDR1 SGHRS, CDR2 YFSETQ. The CDR3 covers 15 residues. The V and J ends lost 1 base and 4 bases, in that order; junction bases with no gene match: 0. The TCR was taken from a boy aged 2 to 10 with acute myeloid leukemia, due to receive a stem cell transplant. The source was PBMCs, collected before TCRalphabeta/CD19-depleted stem cell transplant. The chain uses TRBV5-1 and TRBJ2-2; 11 positions match TRBD2. The CDR3 nucleotides are TGCGCCAGCAGCTTGACTAGCGGGAGCACCGGGGAGCTGTTTTTT. It codes for CASSLTSGSTGELFF.